This T cell receptor beta chain stems from a study of blood T cell repertoires in COVID-19. The CDR3 runs to 15 residues. The ends lost 2 bases at V and 5 bases at J; junction bases unmatched: 8. In germline, CDR1 is MNHEY, CDR2 SVGAGI. Original processing notes: Amplifying reference gene primers gave estimates of nucleated cell counts. Repertoires were generated with immunoSEQ multiplex PCR, while TCRdb's copy carries only in-frame clones and drops some. That table supplies the V and J calls and clone size; D and trimming were determined from the DNA. The table records some 150,000 clones, 75% to 85% of them present only once.

The sample comprised peripheral blood. This chain links TRBV6-5 with TRBJ2-5; 7 nucleotides align to TRBD2. This TCR was recovered from a man aged 55-75 years with active or convalescent COVID-19. CDR3 loop: CASSYLAGVRETQYF. CDR3 DNA sequence: TGTGCCAGCAGTTACCTGGCGGGAGTCAGGGAGACCCAGTACTTC.